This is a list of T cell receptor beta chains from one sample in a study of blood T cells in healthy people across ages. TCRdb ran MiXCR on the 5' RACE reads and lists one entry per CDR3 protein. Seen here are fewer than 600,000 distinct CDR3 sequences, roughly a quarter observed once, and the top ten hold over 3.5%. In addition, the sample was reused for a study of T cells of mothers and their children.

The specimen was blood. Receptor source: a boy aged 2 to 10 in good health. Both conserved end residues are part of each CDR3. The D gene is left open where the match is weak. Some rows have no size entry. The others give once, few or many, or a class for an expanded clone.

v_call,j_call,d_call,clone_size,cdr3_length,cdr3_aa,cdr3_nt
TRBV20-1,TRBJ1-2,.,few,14,CSARDITGHYGYTF,TGCAGTGCTAGAGATATTACAGGGCACTATGGCTACACCTTC
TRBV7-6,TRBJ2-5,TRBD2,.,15,CASSPDPSGREAQYF,TGTGCCAGCAGCCCAGATCCTAGCGGGAGGGAGGCCCAGTACTTC
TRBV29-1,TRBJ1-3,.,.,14,CSVDVTRGGNTIYF,TGCAGCGTTGACGTAACCAGGGGAGGAAACACCATATATTTT
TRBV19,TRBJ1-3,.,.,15,CASSSRGRPGNTIYF,TGTGCCAGTAGTTCCCGGGGACGTCCAGGAAACACCATATATTTT
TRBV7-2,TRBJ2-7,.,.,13,CASSPFGGGEQNF,TGTGCCAGCAGCCCATTTGGAGGAGGGGAGCAGAACTTC
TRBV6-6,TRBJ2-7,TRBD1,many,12,CASSGQGYEQYF,TGTGCCAGCTCGGGACAGGGCTACGAGCAGTACTTC
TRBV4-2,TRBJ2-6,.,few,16,CASSAGTAPGANVLTF,TGTGCCAGCAGCGCCGGGACTGCTCCTGGGGCCAACGTCCTGACTTTC
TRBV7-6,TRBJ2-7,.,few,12,CAVGGRGYEQYF,TGTGCCGTCGGGGGCAGGGGCTACGAGCAGTACTTC
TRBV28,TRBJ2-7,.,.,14,CASSFRFGGYEQYF,TGTGCCAGCAGTTTCAGGTTCGGGGGCTACGAGCAGTACTTC
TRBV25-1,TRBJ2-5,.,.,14,CASSGGRMGETQYF,TGTGCCAGCAGCGGAGGGAGGATGGGGGAGACCCAGTACTTC
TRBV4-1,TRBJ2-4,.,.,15,CASSHAGTSKNIQYF,TGCGCCAGCAGCCATGCCGGGACATCTAAAAACATTCAGTACTTC
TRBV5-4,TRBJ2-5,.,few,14,CASSMDSLLREQYF,TGTGCCAGCAGCATGGACAGCCTTCTACGAGAGCAGTACTTC
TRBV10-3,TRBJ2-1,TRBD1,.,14,CATLDRSLYNEQFF,TGTGCCACTCTGGACAGGTCCCTCTACAATGAGCAGTTCTTC
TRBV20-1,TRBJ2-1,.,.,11,CSVGTRDEQFF,TGCAGTGTGGGGACCCGGGATGAGCAGTTCTTC
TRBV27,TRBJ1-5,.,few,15,CASSFSGNGNQPQHF,TGTGCCAGCAGTTTCTCAGGGAATGGCAATCAGCCCCAGCATTTT
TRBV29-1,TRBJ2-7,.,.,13,CSVGPDGLYEQYF,TGCAGCGTGGGGCCCGATGGGTTATACGAGCAGTACTTC
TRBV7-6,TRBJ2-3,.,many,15,CASSLAGASTDTQYF,TGTGCCAGCAGCTTAGCGGGGGCTAGCACAGATACGCAGTATTTT
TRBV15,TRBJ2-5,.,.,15,CATSRDERPQETQYF,TGTGCCACCAGCAGAGATGAGCGCCCCCAAGAGACCCAGTACTTC
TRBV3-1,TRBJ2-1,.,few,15,CASSQQGPIYNEQFF,TGTGCCAGCAGCCAACAGGGGCCGATCTACAATGAGCAGTTCTTC
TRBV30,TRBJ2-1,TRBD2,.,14,CACKGGPGGAEQFF,TGTGCCTGTAAGGGAGGTCCGGGAGGGGCTGAGCAGTTCTTC
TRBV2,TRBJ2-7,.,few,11,CASSEVFEQYF,TGTGCCAGCAGTGAAGTCTTTGAGCAGTACTTC
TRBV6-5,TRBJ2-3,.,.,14,CASSDRGPLDTQYF,TGTGCCAGCAGTGATAGGGGACCCTTGGATACGCAGTATTTT
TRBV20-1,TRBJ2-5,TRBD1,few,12,CSANGQGGEQYF,TGCAGTGCTAACGGACAGGGTGGGGAGCAGTACTTC
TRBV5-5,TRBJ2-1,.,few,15,CASSLGPTLGNEQFF,TGTGCCAGCAGCTTGGGGCCCACCCTGGGAAATGAGCAGTTCTTC
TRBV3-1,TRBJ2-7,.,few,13,CASSPKISGEQYF,TGTGCCAGCAGCCCCAAGATTTCGGGCGAGCAGTACTTC
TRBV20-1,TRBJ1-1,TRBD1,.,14,CSARAGTGNTEAFF,TGCAGTGCTAGAGCCGGGACAGGGAACACTGAAGCTTTCTTT
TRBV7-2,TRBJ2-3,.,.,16,CASSPTPGVAGDTQYF,TGTGCCAGCAGCCCGACCCCTGGGGTAGCAGGCGATACGCAGTATTTT
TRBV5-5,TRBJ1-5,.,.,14,CASSFGQVNQPQHF,TGTGCCAGCAGCTTTGGACAAGTCAATCAGCCCCAGCATTTT
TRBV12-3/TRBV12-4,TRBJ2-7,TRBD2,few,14,CASKLAGDSYGQYF,TGTGCCAGCAAACTAGCGGGGGACTCCTACGGGCAGTACTTC
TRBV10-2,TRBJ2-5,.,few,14,CASRTSGGVETQYF,TGCGCCAGCAGGACTTCGGGGGGCGTAGAGACCCAGTACTTC
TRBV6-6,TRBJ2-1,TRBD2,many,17,CASSYSGPSGVYNEQFF,TGTGCCAGCAGTTACTCTGGACCGAGCGGGGTTTACAATGAGCAGTTCTTC
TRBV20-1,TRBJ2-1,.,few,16,CSARSSEGTTYNEQFF,TGCAGTGCTAGATCCTCCGAGGGCACTACCTACAATGAGCAGTTCTTC
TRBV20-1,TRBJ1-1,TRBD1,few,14,CSARVQGASTEAFF,TGCAGTGCTAGGGTACAGGGGGCCAGCACTGAAGCTTTCTTT
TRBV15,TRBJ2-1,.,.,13,CATGQGLYNEQFF,TGTGCCACCGGGCAGGGTCTCTACAATGAGCAGTTCTTC
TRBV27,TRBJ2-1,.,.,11,CASSFLGEQFF,TGTGCCAGCAGTTTTTTGGGGGAGCAGTTCTTC
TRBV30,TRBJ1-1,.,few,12,CAWSATNTEAFF,TGTGCCTGGAGTGCTACGAACACTGAAGCTTTCTTT
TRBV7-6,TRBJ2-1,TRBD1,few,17,CASSWRSGTGLYNEQFF,TGTGCCAGCAGCTGGCGCTCCGGGACAGGCCTCTACAATGAGCAGTTCTTC
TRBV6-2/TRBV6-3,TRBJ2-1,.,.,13,CASSLTEYNEQFF,TGTGCCAGCAGTTTAACGGAATACAATGAGCAGTTCTTC
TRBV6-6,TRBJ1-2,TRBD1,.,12,CASDRGLVGYTF,TGTGCCAGCGACAGGGGGCTGGTTGGCTACACCTTC
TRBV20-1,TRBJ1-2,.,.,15,CSARKRSGINYGYTF,TGCAGTGCTAGAAAAAGGTCAGGGATTAACTATGGCTACACCTTC
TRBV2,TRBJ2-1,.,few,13,CASSPGTSNEQFF,TGTGCCAGCAGTCCCGGGACTTCTAATGAGCAGTTCTTC
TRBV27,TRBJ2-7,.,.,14,CASSFDGEAYEQYF,TGTGCCAGCAGTTTCGACGGGGAAGCCTACGAGCAGTACTTC
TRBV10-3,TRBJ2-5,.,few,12,CAIKGVQETQYF,TGTGCCATCAAGGGGGTTCAAGAGACCCAGTACTTC
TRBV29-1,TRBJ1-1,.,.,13,CSVGTGMNTEAFF,TGCAGCGTTGGCACAGGCATGAACACTGAAGCTTTCTTT
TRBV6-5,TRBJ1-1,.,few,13,CASKGGRDTEAFF,TGTGCCAGCAAGGGGGGTAGGGACACTGAAGCTTTCTTT
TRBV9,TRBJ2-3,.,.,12,CASSGNSDTQYF,TGTGCCAGCAGCGGAAATTCAGATACGCAGTATTTT
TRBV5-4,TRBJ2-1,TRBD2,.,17,CASSLGLAAGVRDEQFF,TGTGCCAGCAGCTTGGGGTTGGCGGCGGGAGTACGGGATGAGCAGTTCTTC
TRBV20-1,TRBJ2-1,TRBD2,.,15,CSANLAGGRYNEQFF,TGCAGTGCCAATCTTGCAGGCGGGAGATACAATGAGCAGTTCTTC
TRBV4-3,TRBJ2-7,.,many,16,CASSQETTIGSYEQYF,TGCGCCAGCAGCCAAGAAACGACTATTGGCTCCTACGAGCAGTACTTC
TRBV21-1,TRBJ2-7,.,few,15,CASRSLQGGSYEQYF,TGTGCCAGCAGGAGTTTACAGGGGGGCTCCTACGAGCAGTACTTC
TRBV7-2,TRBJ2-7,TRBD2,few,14,CASSLGTSGHEQYF,TGTGCCAGCAGCTTAGGGACTAGCGGCCACGAGCAGTACTTC
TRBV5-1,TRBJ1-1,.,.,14,CASKEGRADTEAFF,TGCGCCAGCAAGGAGGGCAGGGCGGACACTGAAGCTTTCTTT
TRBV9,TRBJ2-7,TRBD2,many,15,CASSIGGGEYYEQYF,TGTGCCAGCAGCATTGGCGGGGGGGAGTACTACGAGCAGTACTTC
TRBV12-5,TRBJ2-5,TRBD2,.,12,CASLAVGETQYF,TGTGCTAGCCTAGCGGTGGGAGAGACCCAGTACTTC
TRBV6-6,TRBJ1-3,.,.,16,CASSYSSGEIGNTIYF,TGTGCCAGCAGTTACTCGAGCGGTGAAATAGGAAACACCATATATTTT
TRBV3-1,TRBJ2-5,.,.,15,CASSHGGADLGTQYF,TGTGCCAGCAGCCATGGGGGGGCGGACTTGGGGACCCAGTACTTC
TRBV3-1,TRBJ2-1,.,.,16,CASSPTGRSSYNEQFF,TGTGCCAGCAGCCCGACGGGCAGGAGCTCCTACAATGAGCAGTTCTTC